This is a list of T cell receptor beta chains from one sample in a study of blood T cell repertoires in COVID-19. Sequencing used immunoSEQ multiplex PCR; TCRdb keeps in-frame clones, though not all of them. Here the sample spans fewer than 350,000 clones, roughly 90% being singletons. Sequencing input: PBMCs or T cells enriched from blood (not recorded which). All receptors come from a woman aged 40 to 49 with acute COVID-19. Each CDR3 is given with its conserved first and last residue. The D gene is left open where the match is weak. Clone size appears in some rows only: once, few, many, or a class for an expanded clone.

CDR3 length,D gene,clone size,V gene,J gene,CDR3 protein
12,TRBD1,-,TRBV12-3/TRBV12-4,TRBJ1-5,CASNLRQGAQHF
15,TRBD1,-,TRBV27,TRBJ1-2,CASRGAGQGVLGYTF
12,-,-,TRBV29-1,TRBJ2-7,CSVEGGGAEQYF
19,TRBD1,-,TRBV10-3,TRBJ1-1,CAISEFRGTGPGMNTEAFF
14,TRBD1,-,TRBV18,TRBJ1-2,CASSPGTGANGYTF
16,-,-,TRBV5-1,TRBJ1-2,CASSSTPTGTNYGYTF
13,-,-,TRBV11-2,TRBJ1-1,CASSLGKNTEAFF
15,-,-,TRBV18,TRBJ2-2,CASSPDFEGTGELFF
15,TRBD2,-,TRBV5-1,TRBJ2-5,CASSLAGGKEETQYF
15,TRBD2,few,TRBV7-3,TRBJ2-5,CASSFSGGKQETQYF